This entry concerns a single T cell receptor beta chain. The data were obtained in a study of blood T cells in healthy people across ages. Germline CDR1 is SGHTA and CDR2 is FQGNSA. Trimming took 4 bases from V and 4 from J; bases not matched to a gene: 10. The CDR3 length is 15 residues. PCR was performed a second time for roughly 7 to 12 cycles using a sample-barcoded 5' primer and a J-beta primer mix. CDR3-containing paired-end reads numbered at least 2.5 million in each sample. TCRdb independently ran MiXCR on the 5' RACE reads; one entry per CDR3 protein. The sample includes 800,000 or so distinct CDR3 sequences, just under 25% of them seen just once. These same data were also listed under a study on T cells of mothers and their children. That source adds: There were over 9.5 million TCR beta CDR3 reads from each mother and about 3 million from each child. Thymic selection shapes TCR recombination output similarly in related and unrelated pairs.

The receptor's source is a boy aged 10-17 years in good health. The genes are TRBV7-2 and TRBJ2-7; 7 positions match TRBD1. The sample was blood. In DNA form, the CDR3 reads TGTGCCAGCAGCTCCCCGGGACAGACACTTTACGAGCAGTACTTC. The encoded protein is CASSSPGQTLYEQYF.